The present T cell receptor (beta chain) was sequenced within a study of identical twins. General study points: It was out-of-frame TCR alpha sharing in monozygotic twins that models underestimated.

CDR1 and CDR2 (germline): SGDLS, YYNGEE. The CDR3 is 14 amino acids. V gave up 2 bases and J gave up 2 bases, with 5 bases separating them. Template switching, a step in the protocol, added a universal primer site, and cDNA carried unique molecular identifiers. MiXCR, applied by TCRdb to the 5' RACE reads, yields one record per CDR3 protein. Here the sample spans hundreds of thousands of distinct CDR3 sequences, 8.5% to 9% being singletons. As concerns this clonotype: Its antigen is undetermined.

The same sample was also used in a study of yellow fever vaccine responses in identical twins.

The receptor's source is a woman aged 18 to 35 in good health. The sample was PBMCs. The chain couples TRBV9 to TRBJ2-6; no clear D gene. CDR3 bases: TGTGCCAGCAGCGTTCAAGCTGGGGCCAACGTCCTGACTTTC. Translation gives CASSVQAGANVLTF.